The entry below gives a single T cell receptor (beta chain) sequence along with its context. The data were obtained in a study of T cell changes during pregnancy in multiple sclerosis. Generated by immunoSEQ multiplex PCR, the TCRdb table keeps only in-frame clones and is missing some. The repertoire holds fewer than 150,000 clones, with 95% to 98% as singletons. Sequencing was performed on peripheral blood, taken after pregnancy. The receptor was derived from a female donor with multiple sclerosis, enrolled in a pregnancy study.

The CDR3: CASSGRTGTNYGYTF. The CDR3 DNA reads as TGTGCCAGCAGCGGGAGGACAGGGACCAACTATGGCTACACCTTC. This chain connects TRBV7-2 to TRBJ1-2; 8 bases match TRBD1. The germline V gene has CDR1 SGHTA and CDR2 FQGNSA. This CDR3 is 15 amino acids long. J gave up 2 bases and V 5 bases, and 7 bases lay outside the gene matches.